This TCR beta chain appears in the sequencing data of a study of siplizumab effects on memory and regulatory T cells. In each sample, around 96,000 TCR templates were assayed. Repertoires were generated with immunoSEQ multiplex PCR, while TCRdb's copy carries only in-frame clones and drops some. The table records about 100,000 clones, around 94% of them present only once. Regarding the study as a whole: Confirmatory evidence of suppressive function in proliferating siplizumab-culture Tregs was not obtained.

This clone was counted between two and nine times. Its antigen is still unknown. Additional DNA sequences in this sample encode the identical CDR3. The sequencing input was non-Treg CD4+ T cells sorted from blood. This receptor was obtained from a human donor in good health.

CDR3 residues: CASSHPDRGPYEQYF. CDR3 DNA sequence: TGCGCCAGCAGCCACCCGGACAGGGGCCCCTACGAGCAGTACTTC. V gene TRBV4-1 combines with J gene TRBJ2-7, with 9 bases aligning to TRBD1. CDR3 length equals 15 residues. The germline CDR1 and CDR2 sequences are MGHRA and YSYEKL. J was trimmed by 2 bases and V by 3 bases; bases with no gene match: 5.